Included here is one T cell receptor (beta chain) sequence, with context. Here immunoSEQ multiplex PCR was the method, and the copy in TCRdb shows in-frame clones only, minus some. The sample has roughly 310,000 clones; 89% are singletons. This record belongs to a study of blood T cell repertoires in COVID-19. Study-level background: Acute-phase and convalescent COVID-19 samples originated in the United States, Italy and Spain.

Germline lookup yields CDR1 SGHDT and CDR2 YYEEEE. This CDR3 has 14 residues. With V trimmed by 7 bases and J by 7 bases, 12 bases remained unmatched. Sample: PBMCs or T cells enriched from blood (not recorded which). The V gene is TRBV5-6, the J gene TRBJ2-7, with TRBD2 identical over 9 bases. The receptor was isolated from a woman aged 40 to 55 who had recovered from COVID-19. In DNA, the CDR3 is TGTGCCAGCTGGGCCGGGCTAGCGGGAAATGAGCAGTACTTC. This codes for CASWAGLAGNEQYF.